This T cell receptor (beta chain) was sequenced in a study of blood T cell repertoires in COVID-19. Study context: T cells, B-cell-depleted T cells, or PBMCs supplied cDNA or gDNA.

Remarks on this clone: The germline gene is not matched at one end of the junction; a read error may be the cause.

Germline CDR1 is LGHDT and CDR2 is YNNKEL (reference sequence). The CDR3 consists of 14 residues. Using immunoSEQ multiplex PCR, the repertoire was profiled, and TCRdb retains in-frame clones only, with some absent. The profile shows about 150,000 clones, roughly 88% of them singletons. This sequence originates from an older man who had been exposed to COVID-19. The gene calls are TRBV3-1 (or the pseudogene TRBV3-2) and TRBJ1-1, with D possibly being TRBD1 (6 bases). The sample was PBMCs or T cells enriched from blood (not recorded which). The DNA for the CDR3 is TGTGCCAGCACCCAACGGGGGGCGAACACTGAAGCTTTCTTT. Amino acid sequence: CASTQRGANTEAFF.